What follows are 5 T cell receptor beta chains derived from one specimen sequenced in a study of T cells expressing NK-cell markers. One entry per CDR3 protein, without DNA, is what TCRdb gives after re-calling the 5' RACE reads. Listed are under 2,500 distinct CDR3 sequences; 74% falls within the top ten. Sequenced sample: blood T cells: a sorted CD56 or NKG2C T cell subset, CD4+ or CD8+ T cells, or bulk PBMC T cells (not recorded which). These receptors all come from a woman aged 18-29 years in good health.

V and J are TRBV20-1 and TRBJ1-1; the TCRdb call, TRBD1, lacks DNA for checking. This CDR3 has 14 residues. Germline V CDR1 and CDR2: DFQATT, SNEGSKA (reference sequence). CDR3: CSARAAQRNTEAFF.

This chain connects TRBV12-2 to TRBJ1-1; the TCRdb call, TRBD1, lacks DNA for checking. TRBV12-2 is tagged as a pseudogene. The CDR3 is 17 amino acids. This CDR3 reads CASRSSLGQPGNTEAFF.

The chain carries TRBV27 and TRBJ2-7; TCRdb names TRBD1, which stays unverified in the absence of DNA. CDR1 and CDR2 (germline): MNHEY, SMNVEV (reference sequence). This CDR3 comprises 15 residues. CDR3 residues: CASSFGWTGISEQYF.

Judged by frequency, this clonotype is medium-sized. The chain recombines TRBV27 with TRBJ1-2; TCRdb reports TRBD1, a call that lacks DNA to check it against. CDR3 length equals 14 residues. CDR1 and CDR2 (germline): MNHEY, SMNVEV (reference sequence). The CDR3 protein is CASSSGQNPYGYTF.

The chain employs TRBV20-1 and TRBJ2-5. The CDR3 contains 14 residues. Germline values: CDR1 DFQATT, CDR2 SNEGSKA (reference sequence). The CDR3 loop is CSAKTGIESETQYF.